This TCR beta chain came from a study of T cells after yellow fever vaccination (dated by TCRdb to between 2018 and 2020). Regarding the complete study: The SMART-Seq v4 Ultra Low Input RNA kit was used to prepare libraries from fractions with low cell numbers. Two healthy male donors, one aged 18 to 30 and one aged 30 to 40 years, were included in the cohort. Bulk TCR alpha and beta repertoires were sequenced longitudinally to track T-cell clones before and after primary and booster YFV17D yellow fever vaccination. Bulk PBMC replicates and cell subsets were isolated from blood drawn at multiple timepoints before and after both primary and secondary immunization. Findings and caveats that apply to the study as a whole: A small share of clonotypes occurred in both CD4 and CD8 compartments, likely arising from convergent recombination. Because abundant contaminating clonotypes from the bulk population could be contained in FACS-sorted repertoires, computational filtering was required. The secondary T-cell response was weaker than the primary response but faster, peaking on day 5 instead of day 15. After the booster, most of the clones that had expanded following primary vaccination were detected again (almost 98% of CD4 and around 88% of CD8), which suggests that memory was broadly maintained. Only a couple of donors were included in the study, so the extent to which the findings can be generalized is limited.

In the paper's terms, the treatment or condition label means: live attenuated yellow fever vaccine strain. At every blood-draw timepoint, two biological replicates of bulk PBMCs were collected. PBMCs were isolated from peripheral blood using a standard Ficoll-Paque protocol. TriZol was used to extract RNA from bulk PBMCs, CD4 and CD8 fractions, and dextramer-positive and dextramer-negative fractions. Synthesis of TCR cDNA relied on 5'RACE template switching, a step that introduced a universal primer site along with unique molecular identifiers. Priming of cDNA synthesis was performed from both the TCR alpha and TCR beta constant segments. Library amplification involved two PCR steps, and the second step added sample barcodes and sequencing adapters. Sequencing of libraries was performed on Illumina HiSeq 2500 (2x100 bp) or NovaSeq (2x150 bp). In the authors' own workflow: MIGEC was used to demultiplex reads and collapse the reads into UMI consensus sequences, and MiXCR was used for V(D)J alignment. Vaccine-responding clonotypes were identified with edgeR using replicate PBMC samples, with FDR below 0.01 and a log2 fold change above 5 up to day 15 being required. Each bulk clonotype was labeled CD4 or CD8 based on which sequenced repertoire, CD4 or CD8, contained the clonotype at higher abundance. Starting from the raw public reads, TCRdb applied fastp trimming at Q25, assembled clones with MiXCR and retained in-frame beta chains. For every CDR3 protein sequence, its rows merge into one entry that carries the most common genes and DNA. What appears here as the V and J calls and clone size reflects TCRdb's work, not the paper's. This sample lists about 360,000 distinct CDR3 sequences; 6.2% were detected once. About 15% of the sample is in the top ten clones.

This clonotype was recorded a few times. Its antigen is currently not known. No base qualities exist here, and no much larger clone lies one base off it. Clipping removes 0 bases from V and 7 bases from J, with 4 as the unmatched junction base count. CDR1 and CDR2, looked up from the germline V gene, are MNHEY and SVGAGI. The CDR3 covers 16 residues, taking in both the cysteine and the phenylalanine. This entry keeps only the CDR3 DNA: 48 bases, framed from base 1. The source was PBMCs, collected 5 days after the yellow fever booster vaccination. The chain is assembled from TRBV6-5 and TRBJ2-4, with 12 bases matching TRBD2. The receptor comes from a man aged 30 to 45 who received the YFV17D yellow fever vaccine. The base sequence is TGTGCCAGCAGTTACTCGGCTAGCGGGAGGGCCAACATTCAGTACTTC. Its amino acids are CASSYSASGRANIQYF.